This T cell receptor (beta chain) originates from a study of blood T cell repertoires in COVID-19. Overall study context: Specimens from acute and convalescent COVID-19 originated in the United States, Italy and Spain. Sources were T cells, B-cell-depleted T cells, or PBMCs; the material itself was cDNA or gDNA.

Authors' analysis steps: Reference gene primer amplification yielded estimated nucleated cell counts. The protocol was immunoSEQ multiplex PCR, while the TCRdb copy is restricted to in-frame clones and leaves out a portion. D and trimming were read from the DNA, whereas the V and J calls and clone size are those reported in that table. The sample contains over 65,000 clones, about 81% of which appear only once. CDR3 length: 15 amino acids. Deletions cut 1 base from V and 1 base from J, with 8 bases between. Looked up from germline, CDR1 is SGHTA and CDR2 is FQGNSA. The sequenced sample consisted of peripheral blood. This receptor was identified in a human donor in a cohort sampled during active COVID-19. The chain links TRBV7-2 to TRBJ2-1, with unresolved D. DNA of the CDR3: TGTGCCAGCAGCTTAGTACCGGAGTCCTACAATGAGCAGTTCTTC. Amino acid sequence: CASSLVPESYNEQFF. Full variable domain (rest looked up from reference TRBV7-2 and TRBJ2-1): GAGVSQSPSNKVTEKGKDVELRCDPISGHTALYWYRQSLGQGLEFLIYFQGNSAPDKSGLPSDRFSAERTGGSVSTLTIQRTQQEDSAVYLCASSLVPESYNEQFFGPGTRLTVL.